This entry concerns a single T cell receptor beta chain. Its antigen is not yet known. Base-call qualities are not available, and no considerably larger clone is one nucleotide away. The data stem from a study of beta chain features in type 1 diabetes (dated 2018 in TCRdb). Concerning the study at large: Mean age, gender distribution, total cell number and subset yield did not differ between patients and healthy donors. A total of some 100,000,000 sorted cells were examined across all samples, and a strong correlation was observed between cell number per subset and RNA yield. Regulatory and stem cell-like memory subsets were isolated from only 8 patients and roughly eight healthy donors, whereas naive and central memory subsets came from all 30 or so donors. In the study, TCRB repertoires of sorted circulating CD4+ T cell subsets from recently diagnosed type 1 diabetes patients were compared with those of matched healthy donors.

The paper as a whole reports these results and caveats: PCR may preferentially amplify shorter templates, but because patient and control samples were amplified and corrected together, any resulting skew would affect both groups equally. Because the HLA sub-analyses included only small numbers of individuals, any influence of HLA type on TCRB rearrangement was left unresolved. Type 1 diabetes patients showed a moderate but significant shortening of TCRB CDR3 length in all four CD4+ subsets. Naive, central memory and regulatory TCRB repertoires appeared more similar among patients than among healthy donors. Fewer insertions and more nucleotide deletions at VDJ recombination sites were observed in patients with type 1 diabetes, implying thymic rearrangement abnormalities. Sequencing cDNA rather than genomic DNA could over-represent highly expressing activated cells, although activation and CD3 levels did not differ between groups.

The CDR3 goes from the cysteine to the phenylalanine over 14 residues. The sequence is cut down to CDR3 DNA, 42 bases in frame from base 1. CDR1 and CDR2, per the germline V gene, are ENHRY and SYGVKD. Trimming costs V 6 bases and J 1 base, and their ends lie 10 bases apart. Each donor gave one peripheral blood draw, averaging around 120 mL, which was collected into heparinised tubes. A BD FACSAria II and a panel including CD45RO, CCR7, CD25, CD127, CD95 and CD27 were used to sort naive, central memory, regulatory and stem cell-like memory CD4+ T cells. Every sorted population had a purity above 95%. Right away, PBMCs were isolated by Lymphoprep density gradient centrifugation and were stained directly, with no culture step. Samples were stained and sorted in pairs, with one healthy donor and one patient per experiment, so that batch effects were minimized. The High Capacity cDNA Reverse Transcription Kit was used to reverse transcribe all of the isolated RNA, meaning that expressed TCRB transcripts were what got sequenced. Stem cell-like memory T cell samples underwent survey-depth immunoSEQ sequencing, averaging around 1 million total reads per sample. Sorted cells were lysed in RLT buffer, and RNA was extracted using DNase-treated RNeasy Micro or Mini kits according to cell number. Each cell subset was processed separately to prevent cross-contamination, with patient and healthy donor samples processed together. The immunoSEQ multiplex PCR was used to amplify TCRB sequences from cDNA, yielding 87-bp fragments that span the CDR3 region. Sequencing of the amplicons was performed on the Illumina HiSeq platform. Under the source paper's analysis protocol: PCR bias was computationally corrected using synthetic template baselines, reads within Hamming distance 2 were collapsed, and singletons that could not be merged were discarded. Reads were aligned against IMGT so that V, D and J genes, CDR3 length and insertions or deletions at six rearrangement sites could be assigned. Within each subset, clonotype counts were normalized to sorted cell number, after which true diversity and Gini coefficients were computed with the tcR R package. Repertoire sharing was quantified using the overlap coefficient calculated on TCRB nucleotide sequences. TCRdb took this table from immuneACCESS and kept in-frame rearrangements with V and J called. Such tables lack part of the clones; where checked against another copy, unresolved V genes explain under half of the gap, and the rest is unexplained. The V and J calls and clone size are taken from that table; D and trimming were inferred from the DNA. The sample table holds 110,000 or so clones, of which 40% were seen once. The biggest ten clones account for 0.065% of the sample.

This TCR was recovered from a woman between 18 and 30 years old in good health. Sequenced sample: stem cell memory CD4+ T cells from blood. This sample's cell subset or site label indicates: stem cell-like memory CD4+ T cells. Here the chain combines TRBV10-3 and TRBJ2-1, with the D gene too uncertain to name. Read as DNA, the sequence is TGTGCCATCAGGGCGACTGAATCCTACAATGAGCAGTTCTTC. The translation is CAIRATESYNEQFF.